The TCR beta chain under discussion was sequenced for a study of beta chain features in type 1 diabetes. Study as a whole: Examination of sorted cells across all samples involved 90 million to 120 million cells.

General study results and limits: Among all four CD4+ subsets, Type 1 diabetes patients had TCRB CDR3s that were moderately but significantly shorter. Whether HLA type affects TCRB rearrangement stayed undetermined in the present work.

Concerning this clone itself: Antigen unknown.

Every bit of the isolated RNA underwent reverse transcription, so sequencing read expressed TCRB transcripts. Libraries were prepared by immunoSEQ multiplex PCR; TCRdb keeps only in-frame clonotypes and omits some of them. The table shows approximately 270,000 clones, with 14% occurring only once. Trimming cost V 4 bases and J 3 bases; bases outside gene matches: 5. Germline V gene lookup returns CDR1 SQVTM and CDR2 ANQGSEA. The CDR3 has 13 amino acids. V is TRBV29-1 and J is TRBJ2-7; 8 bases are a match to TRBD2. The sequencing input was naive CD4+ T cells from blood. This sequence was found in a man in his thirties or forties with type 1 diabetes. CDR3 protein: CSVVGTRVYEQYF. The CDR3 DNA is TGCAGCGTTGTGGGGACTAGAGTCTACGAGCAGTACTTC.